This T cell receptor beta chain was profiled in a study of tissue T cells after allogeneic stem cell transplantation. Whole-study context: Samples with visible lymphocytes on H&E were prioritized for sequencing.

The CDR3 covers 14 residues. Trimming took 3 bases from V and 0 from J, leaving 9 bases between them. Germline assignment: CDR1 SGHTA and CDR2 FQGNSA. Overall study results and limits: The study did not identify alloreactive or antigen-specific tissue TCRs, and some clones might be persisting host cells.

Generated by immunoSEQ multiplex PCR, the TCRdb table keeps only in-frame clones and is missing some. The table has more than 7,000 clones, roughly 50% seen once. Comments on this clone: Antigen unknown.

The source is a female donor aged 60 or older with lung cancer. The chain combines TRBV7-2 with TRBJ2-7, with D possibly matching TRBD1 (6 bases). The source was tissue from the jejunum, collected at autopsy. CDR3 in DNA: TGTGCCAGCAGCTTCTTACAGGGCTCCTACGAGCAGTACTTC. As protein: CASSFLQGSYEQYF.